A selection of T cell receptor beta chains follows, all from one sample in a study of blood T cell repertoires in COVID-19. Using immunoSEQ multiplex PCR, the repertoire was profiled, and TCRdb retains in-frame clones only, with some absent. Of about 270,000 clones listed, 84% are singletons. Sequencing used peripheral blood. Receptors were obtained from a human donor in a cohort sampled during active COVID-19. Both conserved end residues are part of each CDR3. The D gene is left open where the match is weak. A clone size is listed for some rows: how often the clone was seen (once, few, many), or a class if it is expanded.

v_call,clone_size,j_call,d_call,cdr3_aa,cdr3_nt
TRBV6-5,NA,TRBJ2-7,TRBD1,CASSYYGQGLYEQYF,TGTGCCAGCAGTTACTATGGACAGGGGCTCTACGAGCAGTACTTC
TRBV7-9,NA,TRBJ2-3,NA,CASSPPGAGGTDTQYF,TGTGCCAGCAGCCCACCGGGGGCGGGGGGCACAGATACGCAGTATTTT
TRBV4-3,NA,TRBJ2-5,TRBD2,CASSQDSGAGGFQETQYF,TGCGCCAGCAGCCAAGATTCAGGTGCGGGGGGCTTCCAAGAGACCCAGTACTTC
TRBV2,NA,TRBJ2-5,TRBD2,CASSETALAAGETQYF,TGTGCCAGCAGTGAGACAGCTCTAGCGGCGGGGGAGACCCAGTACTTC
TRBV27,NA,TRBJ1-5,NA,CASSLIGEWPQHF,TGTGCCAGCAGTTTAATCGGGGAGTGGCCCCAGCATTTT
TRBV6-5,NA,TRBJ1-5,NA,CASRTNRADQPQHF,TGTGCCAGCAGAACTAACAGGGCGGATCAGCCCCAGCATTTT
TRBV6-2/TRBV6-3,NA,TRBJ2-7,NA,CASSYPGLSSEQYF,TGTGCCAGCAGTTACCCGGGACTGTCTTCCGAGCAGTACTTC
TRBV24-1,once,TRBJ2-7,NA,CATSGYRQIVYEQYF,TGTGCCACCAGTGGATACCGACAGATCGTCTACGAGCAGTACTTC
TRBV19,once,TRBJ1-4,TRBD1,CASSLSSAQPGQNPKKLFF,TGTGCCAGTAGTCTATCTTCCGCCCAACCGGGACAGAATCCAAAAAAACTGTTTTTT
TRBV12-3/TRBV12-4,NA,TRBJ1-2,NA,CASWQGPTYGYTF,TGTGCCAGCTGGCAGGGGCCAACCTATGGCTACACCTTC
TRBV11-2,NA,TRBJ1-3,TRBD1,CASSLAWTGSTIYF,TGTGCCAGCAGCTTGGCTTGGACAGGGAGCACCATATATTTT
TRBV6-5,NA,TRBJ2-7,NA,CASSYSHRSYEQYF,TGTGCCAGCAGTTACTCACACAGATCCTACGAGCAGTACTTC
TRBV7-2,NA,TRBJ1-3,TRBD1,CASRTGPSGNTIYF,TGTGCCAGCAGGACAGGGCCCTCTGGAAACACCATATATTTT
TRBV5-5,NA,TRBJ2-2,NA,CASSPRVGAGVPELFF,TGTGCCAGCAGCCCCCGTGTGGGGGCGGGGGTCCCGGAGCTGTTTTTT
TRBV2,NA,TRBJ2-7,NA,CASNPELGEQYF,TGTGCCAGCAATCCGGAGCTGGGCGAGCAGTACTTC
TRBV27,NA,TRBJ1-2,TRBD1,CASSLRPRQGANYGYTF,TGTGCCAGCAGTTTACGCCCCAGACAGGGAGCTAACTATGGCTACACCTTC
TRBV6-2/TRBV6-3,NA,TRBJ2-1,NA,CASSYFQPRPYNEQFF,TGTGCCAGCAGTTACTTTCAACCGCGTCCCTACAATGAGCAGTTCTTC
TRBV10-3,NA,TRBJ1-5,TRBD1,CAISEGTGDQPQHF,TGTGCCATCAGTGAGGGGACAGGGGATCAGCCCCAGCATTTT
TRBV11-3,NA,TRBJ1-5,NA,CASSLGGRGFNQPQHF,TGTGCCAGCAGCTTAGGGGGTAGGGGGTTCAATCAGCCCCAGCATTTT
TRBV19,many,TRBJ2-2,TRBD1,CASSIGQGRRGTGELFF,TGTGCCAGTAGTATCGGACAGGGAAGAAGGGGCACCGGGGAGCTGTTTTTT
TRBV2,NA,TRBJ2-3,TRBD2,CASSAKLGLAGPPTSTDTQYF,TGTGCCAGCAGTGCCAAACTAGGACTAGCGGGGCCACCCACTAGCACAGATACGCAGTATTTT
TRBV2,NA,TRBJ1-5,TRBD1,CASSVQGLLNQPQHF,TGTGCCAGCAGCGTACAGGGGTTACTCAATCAGCCCCAGCATTTT
TRBV6-5,NA,TRBJ1-3,NA,CASSPQGRSGNTIYF,TGTGCCAGCAGTCCACAGGGTCGCTCTGGAAACACCATATATTTT
TRBV20-1,NA,TRBJ2-6,TRBD2,CSASRAGGVISGANVLTF,TGCAGTGCTAGTAGGGCGGGGGGAGTTATCTCTGGGGCCAACGTCCTGACTTTC
TRBV5-6,NA,TRBJ2-3,NA,CASSLVAVTDTQYF,TGTGCCAGCAGCTTGGTTGCGGTCACAGATACGCAGTATTTT
TRBV10-3,NA,TRBJ2-2,TRBD2,CAAHTVLAGSGELFF,TGTGCCGCCCATACGGTCCTAGCGGGATCCGGGGAGCTGTTTTTT
TRBV7-9,NA,TRBJ1-2,NA,CASNSGGTINYGYTF,TGTGCCAGCAATAGTGGGGGGACCATTAACTATGGCTACACCTTC
TRBV28,NA,TRBJ1-5,NA,CASRRDGDGQPQHF,TGTGCCAGCAGGCGGGACGGGGACGGCCAGCCCCAGCATTTT
TRBV7-2,once,TRBJ1-1,NA,CASSLGSSPMNTEAFF,TGTGCCAGCAGCTTAGGAAGTTCCCCTATGAACACTGAAGCTTTCTTT
TRBV28,NA,TRBJ2-3,TRBD2,CASRTPSGGPTDTQYF,TGTGCCAGCAGGACTCCGAGCGGGGGCCCCACAGATACGCAGTATTTT
TRBV7-3,NA,TRBJ1-1,NA,CASSLAGSNTEAFF,TGTGCCAGCAGCTTAGCGGGGTCGAACACTGAAGCTTTCTTT
TRBV7-8,NA,TRBJ2-3,NA,CASSPVGSSADTQYF,TGTGCCAGCAGCCCCGTGGGGAGTTCGGCAGATACGCAGTATTTT
TRBV29-1,NA,TRBJ2-2,NA,CSVWATSDVTGELFF,TGCAGCGTTTGGGCGACCTCGGATGTCACCGGGGAGCTGTTTTTT
TRBV19,NA,TRBJ1-4,NA,CASSSRTGNVGANEKLFF,TGTGCCAGTAGTTCAAGAACAGGGAACGTCGGAGCTAATGAAAAACTGTTTTTT
TRBV7-2,NA,TRBJ2-2,NA,CASSLGGVTGELFF,TGTGCCAGCAGCTTAGGAGGAGTCACCGGGGAGCTGTTTTTT
TRBV18,NA,TRBJ2-3,TRBD1,CASSPLGQGSDTQYF,TGTGCCAGCTCACCACTCGGACAGGGATCAGATACGCAGTATTTT
TRBV7-2,NA,TRBJ1-1,NA,CASSPGGVRNTEAFF,TGTGCCAGCAGCCCCGGGGGGGTAAGGAACACTGAAGCTTTCTTT
TRBV6-5,NA,TRBJ2-1,NA,CATQGSSYNEQFF,TGTGCCACCCAGGGGAGCTCCTACAATGAGCAGTTCTTC
TRBV15,NA,TRBJ1-5,NA,CATLAGGMNQPQHF,TGTGCCACTCTGGCTGGGGGGATGAATCAGCCCCAGCATTTT